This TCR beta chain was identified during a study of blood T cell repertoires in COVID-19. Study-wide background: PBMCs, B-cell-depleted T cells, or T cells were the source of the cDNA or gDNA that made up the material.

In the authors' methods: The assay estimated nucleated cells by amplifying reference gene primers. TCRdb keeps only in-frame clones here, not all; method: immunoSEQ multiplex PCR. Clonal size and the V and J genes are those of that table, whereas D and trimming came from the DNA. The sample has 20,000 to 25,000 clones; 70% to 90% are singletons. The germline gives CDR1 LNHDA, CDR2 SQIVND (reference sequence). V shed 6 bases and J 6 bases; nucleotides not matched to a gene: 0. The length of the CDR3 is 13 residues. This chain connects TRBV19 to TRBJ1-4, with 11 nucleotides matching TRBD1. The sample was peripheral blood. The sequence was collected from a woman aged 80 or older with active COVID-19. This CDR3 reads CASRDRGHEKLFF. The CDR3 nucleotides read TGTGCCAGTAGGGACAGGGGGCATGAAAAACTGTTTTTT.